Listed here are 3 T cell receptor beta chains from one sample, sequenced in a study of T cells after yellow fever vaccination. One entry per CDR3 protein, called by TCRdb with MiXCR from the 5' RACE reads. The repertoire includes a few hundred thousand distinct CDR3 sequences, approximately 3.5% of them detected once, and around 20% sits in the top ten. Here the sequenced sample was PBMCs, taken 15 days after the yellow fever booster vaccination. These receptors all come from a man between 18 and 29 years old who received the YFV17D yellow fever vaccine.

This clonotype has ten or more counts. The chain joins TRBV6-5 to TRBJ2-1, with TRBD1 as a possible D gene (5 bases). Germline V CDR1 and CDR2: MNHEY, SVGAGI. Deletions cut 0 bases from V and 10 bases from J, with 10 bases between. The CDR3 is 13 amino acids. The CDR3 here is CASSYSFDSEQFF. The CDR3 DNA reads as TGTGCCAGCAGTTACTCGTTCGACAGCGAGCAGTTCTTC.

This clonotype was seen ten or more times. The V call is TRBV4-3, the J call TRBJ1-2; 8 nucleotides align to TRBD1. The V gene's germline CDR1 is LGHNA and CDR2 YSLEER. V shed 0 bases, J shed 7 bases, and the junction held 10 bases outside the gene matches. This CDR3 contains 16 residues. CDR3 bases: TGCGCCAGCAGCCAAGAAAACCCAGGGGGCGCTTCTGGCTACACCTTC. Amino acids: CASSQENPGGASGYTF.

This clonotype was found many times. The chain links TRBV7-2 to TRBJ2-7; D is perhaps TRBD2 (5 bases). Germline V gene sequence: CDR1 SGHTA, CDR2 FQGNSA. Deletions cut 5 bases from V and 4 bases from J, with 21 bases between. The length of the CDR3 is 16 residues. CDR3 loop: CASSPTGPGGLYEQYF. CDR3 DNA: TGTGCCAGCAGCCCCACTGGACCCGGCGGGCTATACGAGCAGTACTTC.